This T cell receptor (beta chain) was sequenced in a study of control samples from healthy donors and cancer patients. Clones were read by immunoSEQ multiplex PCR, and TCRdb kept only the in-frame ones, dropping some. The repertoire consists of 400,000 to 450,000 clones, with about 93% occurring once and the leading ten covering over 5.5%. This CDR3 has 15 amino acids. Trimming pared 3 bases from V and 0 bases from J, leaving 13 bases between. Germline CDR1 and CDR2: DFQATT and SNEGSKA (reference sequence). Sequenced sample: PBMCs. The sequence came from a man in his forties with head and neck cancer. J is TRBJ2-3 and V is TRBV20-1; D gene unclear. CDR3 in amino acids: CSASRSGLSTDTQYF. CDR3 nucleotides: TGCAGTGCTAGTCGCTCGGGTCTCAGCACAGATACGCAGTATTTT.